One sample yielded the 17 T cell receptor beta chains listed below, sequenced in a study of blood T cell repertoires in COVID-19. Produced via immunoSEQ multiplex PCR; TCRdb's table is partial and in-frame only. The sample has about 390,000 clones, around 87% seen once. The specimen was PBMCs or T cells enriched from blood (not recorded which). The receptors derive from a woman aged 45 to 65 who had recovered from COVID-19.

This chain uses TRBV4-2 with TRBJ2-5; 11 bases match TRBD2. Germline-derived CDR1 and CDR2 are LGHNA and YNFKEQ. The CDR3 consists of 15 residues. J was trimmed by 5 bases and V by 1 base; bases with no gene match: 3. CDR3 sequence: CASSQGSGGAETQYF. DNA for the CDR3: TGTGCCAGCAGCCAAGGTAGCGGGGGGGCGGAGACCCAGTACTTC.

The chain has TRBV6-4 and TRBJ2-1; D perhaps matches TRBD2 (6 bases). CDR3 length equals 16 residues. The ends were cut back, 2 bases at V and 8 bases at J, with 19 bases in the middle. CDR1 and CDR2 from the germline V gene are MRHNA and SNTAGT. CDR3: CASSDAGLASVDEQFF. As DNA, the CDR3 is TGTGCCAGCAGTGACGCTGGGCTAGCGTCTGTAGATGAGCAGTTCTTC.

The chain combines TRBV7-6 with TRBJ2-5; D might be TRBD2 (6 bases). The germline V and J ends were trimmed by 3 bases and 1 base, with 12 bases remaining between them. The germline V gene has CDR1 SGHVS and CDR2 FNYEAQ. The CDR3 contains 15 residues. The CDR3 nucleotides read TGTGCCAGCAGCTTGATGGCGGGGCTCCAAGAGACCCAGTACTTC. Translation: CASSLMAGLQETQYF.

About this clone: Other DNA sequences within the sample encode an identical CDR3. The chain carries TRBV2 and TRBJ1-5; 7 bases are a match to TRBD1. CDR1 is SNHLY and CDR2 is FYNNEI in the germline V gene. CDR3 length: 14 residues. V shed 8 bases, J shed 0 bases, and the junction held 4 bases outside the gene matches. This CDR3 reads CASRDRVSNQPQHF. The CDR3 coding sequence is TGTGCCAGCCGCGACAGGGTTAGCAATCAGCCCCAGCATTTT.

This chain joins TRBV9 and TRBJ2-2; D is unclear. The CDR3 contains 12 residues. Germline CDR1 SGDLS, CDR2 YYNGEE. V lost 5 bases to trimming and J lost 2 bases, with 4 bases between them. CDR3 amino acids: CASRLNTGELFF. For the CDR3, the DNA is TGTGCCAGCAGATTAAACACCGGGGAGCTGTTTTTT.

A word on this clone: The same CDR3 also results from other DNA sequences found in this sample. V and J are TRBV7-2 and TRBJ1-1, with 8 bases that match TRBD1. Germline CDR1 is SGHTA and CDR2 is FQGNSA. V lost 5 bases, J lost 0 bases, and 5 bases stayed unmatched. This CDR3 contains 15 residues. CDR3 DNA sequence: TGTGCCAGCAGCCCGAGGACAGGGATGAACACTGAAGCTTTCTTT. It is translated as CASSPRTGMNTEAFF.

The genes are TRBV5-1 and TRBJ1-1; possible D gene TRBD1, 5 bases. The length of the CDR3 is 15 residues. The V end was cut by 5 bases, the J end by 5 bases, with 19 bases between. Germline loops: CDR1 SGHRS, CDR2 YFSETQ. The CDR3 bases are TGCGCCAGCAGTACCGGGGCCGCCGGGGGGACTGAAGCTTTCTTT. Residues: CASSTGAAGGTEAFF.

The chain joins TRBV7-9 to TRBJ1-4; D not certain. Trimming pared 8 bases from V and 5 bases from J, leaving 18 bases between. Looked up from germline, CDR1 is SEHNR and CDR2 is FQNEAQ (reference sequence). The CDR3 loop spans 15 amino acids. Here the CDR3 reads CASAPKRRFNEKLFF. CDR3 DNA: TGTGCCAGCGCCCCAAAGAGGAGGTTCAATGAAAAACTGTTTTTT.

The chain uses TRBV27 and TRBJ1-6; weak D call: TRBD1 (5 bases). Germline V gene lookup returns CDR1 MNHEY and CDR2 SMNVEV (reference sequence). V dropped 2 bases and J dropped 7 bases, with 15 bases sitting between them. The length of the CDR3 is 16 residues. The CDR3 region has the DNA TGTGCCAGCAGTTTAAGGTACCGACAGAAAAATTCACCCCTCCACTTT. It translates to CASSLRYRQKNSPLHF.

The chain links TRBV4-1 to TRBJ2-1; 7 bases align to TRBD2. The length of the CDR3 is 16 residues. With V trimmed by 0 bases and J by 8 bases, 10 bases remained unmatched. Germline CDR1 is MGHRA and CDR2 is YSYEKL. CDR3 nucleotides: TGCGCCAGCAGCCAAGATCGAGGACTAGATCGGTATGAGCAGTTCTTC. The encoded protein is CASSQDRGLDRYEQFF.

The V and J genes are TRBV19 and TRBJ2-7; D perhaps matches TRBD1 (5 bases). This CDR3 spans 14 amino acids. The germline V gene has CDR1 LNHDA and CDR2 SQIVND (reference sequence). Trimming left V 3 bases short and J 3 bases short, with 12 bases between. The CDR3 coding sequence is TGTGCCAGTAGTATTGCCATAGGGGTCTACGAGCAGTACTTC. Encoded protein: CASSIAIGVYEQYF.

This clone was detected once. J is TRBJ2-3 and V is TRBV21-1; TRBD2 was called by the table and not checked on the DNA. TRBV21-1 is shown as a pseudogene. The length of the CDR3 is 16 residues. The DNA of the CDR3 is TGTGCCAGCAGCGGGGGGTGTCGGGGATGCACAGATACGCAGTATTTT. This translates into CASSGGCRGCTDTQYF.

The chain carries TRBV11-3 and TRBJ1-1; tentative D call: TRBD1 (5 bases). V lost 1 base and J lost 8, with 14 bases in between. Germline V gives CDR1 SGHNT, CDR2 YENEEA. The CDR3 spans 14 residues. The DNA for the CDR3 is TGTGCCAGCAGCTTAGGGTACGGGGGAAGGGAAGCTTTCTTT. This encodes CASSLGYGGREAFF. Full variable domain (missing parts from reference TRBV11-3 and TRBJ1-1): EAGVVQSPRYKIIEKKQPVAFWCNPISGHNTLYWYLQNLGQGPELLIRYENEEAVDDSQLPKDRFSAERLKGVDSTLKIQPAELGDSAVYLCASSLGYGGREAFFGQGTRLTVV.

The rearrangement joins TRBV11-2 to TRBJ2-7, with D perhaps TRBD1 (6 bases). Per germline, CDR1 SGHAT and CDR2 FQNNGV. The V end lost 1 base, the J end lost 3 bases, and 10 bases lay between the germline ends. This CDR3 has 14 residues. The CDR3: CASSLGTAFYEQYF. The CDR3 DNA follows: TGTGCCAGCAGCTTAGGGACAGCTTTCTACGAGCAGTACTTC.

This clone has just one count. V usage is TRBV27 and J usage is TRBJ2-1, with 11 bases that match TRBD2. The CDR3 sequence is 15 residues long. The trim removed 2 bases at V and 3 bases at J, leaving 0 bases unmatched. Germline lookup yields CDR1 MNHEY and CDR2 SMNVEV (reference sequence). Written as DNA, the CDR3 is TGTGCCAGCAGTTTAGGACTAGCGGGCTACAATGAGCAGTTCTTC. Protein sequence: CASSLGLAGYNEQFF.

The rearrangement joins TRBV27 to TRBJ2-3; 12 nucleotides agree with TRBD2. Trimming removed 10 bases from V and 4 bases from J; junction bases left unmatched: 6. Germline V gene lookup returns CDR1 MNHEY and CDR2 SMNVEV (reference sequence). CDR3 length: 14 residues. CDR3 DNA sequence: TGTGCCACCGGACTAGCGGGGTTCTCAGATACGCAGTATTTT. It encodes CATGLAGFSDTQYF.

The rearrangement links TRBV24-1 to TRBJ1-6; 11 positions agree with TRBD1. The CDR3 spans 15 residues. Germline V CDR1 and CDR2: KGHDR, SFDVKD. Trimming removed 9 bases from V and 9 bases from J; junction bases left unmatched: 9. The CDR3 loop reads CATFRPGQGGSPLHF. The CDR3 DNA follows: TGTGCCACCTTTAGACCGGGACAGGGGGGTTCACCCCTCCACTTT.